These T cell receptor beta chains were read from a single sample in a study of T-cell memory formation after mild COVID-19. TCRdb re-derived calls from the 5' RACE reads in MiXCR, one entry per CDR3 protein. The sample comprises fewer than 550,000 distinct CDR3 sequences, roughly 20% of which are singletons, and 7.5% to 10% rests with the top ten. What was sequenced was PBMCs or a T cell subset sorted from them (not recorded which). The origin of the receptors is an adult woman who had mild COVID-19 (a few samples of this study predate the infection). Cell type and time point are not known. The CDR3 runs from the conserved cysteine through the conserved F or W. The D gene is left open where the match is weak. Size tells how often a clone was seen (once, few, many) or the class of an expanded clone, and some rows leave it out.

J gene,V gene,D gene,clone size,CDR3 DNA,CDR3 protein
TRBJ2-5,TRBV7-9,-,-,TGTGCCAGCAGCTCACTTGGCTCGGGGGCTAGGGAAGAGACCCAGTACTTC,CASSSLGSGAREETQYF
TRBJ2-2,TRBV28,TRBD2,-,TGTGCCAGCACCCCTAGCGGGAGTGTGTACACCGGGGAGCTGTTTTTT,CASTPSGSVYTGELFF
TRBJ2-3,TRBV29-1,TRBD2,-,TGCAGCGTTTCCCTGGTAGCGGGGGGGACGGCGCAGTATTTT,CSVSLVAGGTAQYF
TRBJ2-7,TRBV7-9,-,few,TGTGCCAGCAGCTTTCGCGGCAGCTTAGCCTACGAGCAGTACTTC,CASSFRGSLAYEQYF
TRBJ2-5,TRBV5-6,-,few,TGTGCCAGCAGCGGGACAACCTTCAAGACCCAGTACTTC,CASSGTTFKTQYF
TRBJ2-4,TRBV3-1,-,few,TGTGCCAGCAGCCAAGATTCGCTGACGGTAGCCAAAAACATTCAGTACTTC,CASSQDSLTVAKNIQYF
TRBJ2-7,TRBV3-1,TRBD2,few,TGTGCCAGCAGCCATCTTTGGACTAGCGGGGCGTCTAGTTCCTACGAGCAGTACTTC,CASSHLWTSGASSSYEQYF
TRBJ1-2,TRBV29-1,-,few,TGCAGCGTTGTTTTGGGCCAGGGCTCGAATATTGCCTATGGCTACACCTTC,CSVVLGQGSNIAYGYTF
TRBJ2-3,TRBV12-3/TRBV12-4,TRBD1,few,TGTGCCAGCAGTTTAGGGTCCGGGACAGGTACGCAGTATTTT,CASSLGSGTGTQYF
TRBJ2-1,TRBV15,-,few,TGTGCCACCAGCTTGCGTGACTCCTACAATGAGCAGTTCTTC,CATSLRDSYNEQFF
TRBJ2-5,TRBV11-3,-,-,TGTGCCAGCAGCCCCGTTACAGGGTGGGAGACCCAGTACTTC,CASSPVTGWETQYF
TRBJ1-2,TRBV9,-,-,TGTGCCAGCAGCGTAGGGGAGAATCACTATGGCTACACCTTC,CASSVGENHYGYTF
TRBJ2-1,TRBV6-6,-,-,TGTGCCAGCAGCCCCTTCACCTCCTACAATGAGCAGTTCTTC,CASSPFTSYNEQFF
TRBJ1-3,TRBV20-1,-,-,TGCAGTGCTAGAGCGACGAACCGAGGGAACACCATATATTTT,CSARATNRGNTIYF
TRBJ2-1,TRBV24-1,-,few,TGTGCCACCAGAGGTTGGGAAACGGACGAGCAGTTCTTC,CATRGWETDEQFF
TRBJ2-5,TRBV9,TRBD1,-,TGTGCCAGCAGCGTACAGGGGGTGAGTGGAGAGACCCAGTACTTC,CASSVQGVSGETQYF
TRBJ1-5,TRBV18,TRBD1,once,TGTGCCAGCTCGCGGGACAGGGAGAATCAGCCCCAGCATTTT,CASSRDRENQPQHF
TRBJ1-2,TRBV6-5,-,-,TGTGCCAGCAGCCCGACAGAGCCCTATGGCTACACCTTC,CASSPTEPYGYTF
TRBJ1-1,TRBV5-1,TRBD1,-,TGCGCCAGCGGCCCGGGACAGATAAACACTGAAGCTTTCTTT,CASGPGQINTEAFF
TRBJ2-1,TRBV3-1,TRBD2,-,TGTGCCAGCAGCCAATTGCTAGCGGGAGAGAATGAGCAGTTCTTC,CASSQLLAGENEQFF
TRBJ2-2,TRBV12-3/TRBV12-4,-,-,TGTGCCAGCAGTTTTTGGCGGAGATACACCGGGGAGCTGTTTTTT,CASSFWRRYTGELFF
TRBJ2-7,TRBV18,TRBD2,-,TGTGCCAGCTCACGATTAGCGGGAGTTAGGGACGAGCAGTACTTC,CASSRLAGVRDEQYF
TRBJ1-6,TRBV5-6,-,few,TGTGCCAGCAGCCGCGGTGTGCCTAACTATAATTCACCCCTCCACTTT,CASSRGVPNYNSPLHF
TRBJ2-1,TRBV12-3/TRBV12-4,TRBD2,-,TGTGCCAGCAGTTTAGGGGGGACTAGCGGGACTGAGCAGTTCTTC,CASSLGGTSGTEQFF
TRBJ2-3,TRBV20-1,-,-,TGCAGTGCTAGACGGCTAGTCAGGGGAGATACGCAGTATTTT,CSARRLVRGDTQYF
TRBJ2-7,TRBV12-3/TRBV12-4,-,-,TGTGCCAGCAGTTCAGACTCGGGATACGAGCAGTACTTC,CASSSDSGYEQYF
TRBJ2-1,TRBV13,TRBD1,few,TGTGCCAGCAGCTCAAGGGACAGAAACAATGAGCAGTTCTTC,CASSSRDRNNEQFF
TRBJ2-5,TRBV12-3/TRBV12-4,-,-,TGTGCCAGCAGTACCAGACTAGTGCCGTGGACCCAGTACTTC,CASSTRLVPWTQYF
TRBJ1-2,TRBV7-2,-,-,TGTGCCAGCAGCCCCTTCCTCTCGCTATACTCTAACTATGGCTACACCTTC,CASSPFLSLYSNYGYTF
TRBJ2-2,TRBV14,-,few,TGTGCCAGCAGCCTAGCAAGGGTCGGGGAGCTGTTTTTT,CASSLARVGELFF
TRBJ2-7,TRBV20-1,-,-,TGCAGTGCTAGCCCCAGGGCCAGCTTTTACGAGCAGTACTTC,CSASPRASFYEQYF
TRBJ2-1,TRBV7-2,TRBD2,many,TGTGCCAGCAGCTCCGTAGCGGGAGCTAGGAATGAGCAGTTCTTC,CASSSVAGARNEQFF
TRBJ2-1,TRBV6-5,-,-,TGTGCCAGCAGTTACTCTGGGGGGGCCTTCAATGAGCAGTTCTTC,CASSYSGGAFNEQFF
TRBJ2-1,TRBV15,-,-,TGTGCCACCAGCAGAGAGCCAGGACTGGACAATGAGCAGTTCTTC,CATSREPGLDNEQFF
TRBJ1-2,TRBV28,-,-,TGTGCCAGCAGTATCTCCAGGAGCAGGGCCTATGGCTACACCTTC,CASSISRSRAYGYTF
TRBJ2-2,TRBV6-2/TRBV6-3,-,-,TGTGCCAGCACGGGGCCTTACACCGGGGAGCTGTTTTTT,CASTGPYTGELFF
TRBJ1-1,TRBV6-1,TRBD1,-,TGTGCCAGCGTATACCGCTCCGGGACAGGGGGCACTGAAGCTTTCTTT,CASVYRSGTGGTEAFF
TRBJ1-5,TRBV7-9,TRBD1,-,TGTGCCAGCAGTTCCGGGACAGTAGGCAATCAGCCCCAGCATTTT,CASSSGTVGNQPQHF
TRBJ2-7,TRBV21-1,-,few,TGTGCCAGCAGCAAGAATGGGACAGGGACCCCCAACGAGCAGTACTTC,CASSKNGTGTPNEQYF
TRBJ1-6,TRBV7-3,TRBD1,few,TGTGCCAGCAGCCTCACAGGGGTAAATAATTCACCCCTCCACTTT,CASSLTGVNNSPLHF
TRBJ2-1,TRBV7-3,TRBD2,few,TGTGCCAGCAGCCCGGGACTAGCGGGAGGAACTGAGCAGTTCTTC,CASSPGLAGGTEQFF
TRBJ2-3,TRBV4-3,TRBD2,few,TGCGCCAGCAGCCAAGATTTGCCTAGCGGGAAGTATACGCAGTATTTT,CASSQDLPSGKYTQYF
TRBJ1-6,TRBV2,-,-,TGTGCCAGCAGTACGCAATGGAATTCACCCCTCCACTTT,CASSTQWNSPLHF
TRBJ2-7,TRBV27,-,few,TGTGCCAGCAGTTTAAGGGCTAGGTGGTACGAGCAGTACTTC,CASSLRARWYEQYF
TRBJ1-5,TRBV12-3/TRBV12-4,TRBD1,many,TGTGCCAGCAGATTCCGGACAGGGGCCGGTCAGCCCCAGCATTTT,CASRFRTGAGQPQHF
TRBJ2-7,TRBV20-1,TRBD2,-,TGCAGTGCTAGAGATCAAGGACTAGCGGGGGCCTCCTACGAGCAGTACTTC,CSARDQGLAGASYEQYF
TRBJ2-7,TRBV7-8,-,few,TGTGCCAGCAGCTATCCACCGGAGGGCCCCGCAGGTTACGAGCAGTACTTC,CASSYPPEGPAGYEQYF
TRBJ2-5,TRBV27,-,few,TGTGCCAGCAGAGATTTTAGAGGTAGCGAGACCCAGTACTTC,CASRDFRGSETQYF
TRBJ1-2,TRBV7-2,TRBD1,few,TGTGCCAGCAGCTCCTGGGACAGGGTGAGCTACACCTTC,CASSSWDRVSYTF
TRBJ2-2,TRBV11-2,TRBD2,-,TGTGCCAGCAGCTTCCAGGCGGGAGTGGTCACCGGGGAGCTGTTTTTT,CASSFQAGVVTGELFF
TRBJ1-1,TRBV29-1,TRBD1,-,TGCAGCGCCATACGACAGGGGAACACTGAAGCTTTCTTT,CSAIRQGNTEAFF
TRBJ2-3,TRBV6-2/TRBV6-3,TRBD2,-,TGTGCCAGCAGCTACGCGGGGGGCACAGATACGCAGTATTTT,CASSYAGGTDTQYF